This TCR beta chain was recorded in a study of molecular identifiers for immune sequencing clone quantification. This clonotype was observed at least ten times. TCRdb independently ran MiXCR on the PCR reads; one entry per CDR3 protein. This table holds some 650,000 distinct CDR3 sequences, 20% found once. V dropped 3 bases and J dropped 1 base, with 9 bases sitting between them. The CDR3 spans 14 residues. Germline CDR1 SEHNR, CDR2 FQNEAQ (reference sequence). The clonotype originates from a human donor in good health. Some libraries in this study had Jurkat cell RNA spiked in. The genes are TRBV7-9 and TRBJ2-5; D is undetermined. The sample was naive CD8+ T cells from blood, with Jurkat cell RNA spiked in. Subset reported: FACS-sorted CD8+CD4-CCR7+CD45RA+ naive T cells. The CDR3 coding sequence is TGTGCCAGCAGCTTCACCAGGAGCCAAGAGACCCAGTACTTC. Its translation is CASSFTRSQETQYF.